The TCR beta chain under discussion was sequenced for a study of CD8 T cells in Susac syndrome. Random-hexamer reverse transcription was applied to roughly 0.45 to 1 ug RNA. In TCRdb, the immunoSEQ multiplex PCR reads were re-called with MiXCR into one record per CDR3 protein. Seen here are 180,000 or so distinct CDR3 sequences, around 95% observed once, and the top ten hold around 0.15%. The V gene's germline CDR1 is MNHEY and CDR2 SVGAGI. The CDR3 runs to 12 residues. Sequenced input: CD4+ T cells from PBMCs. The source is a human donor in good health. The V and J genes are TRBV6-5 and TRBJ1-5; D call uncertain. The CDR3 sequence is CLEGRRPWAQHF. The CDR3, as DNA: TGTCTAGAGGGCAGGCGGCCGTGGGCCCAGCATTTT.